This T cell receptor beta chain originates from a study of blood T cell repertoires in COVID-19. The germline V gene encodes CDR1 SGDLS and CDR2 YYNGEE. The CDR3 totals 14 residues. The V end lost 4 bases, the J end lost 2 bases, and 13 bases lay between the germline ends. Clones were sequenced by immunoSEQ multiplex PCR, and TCRdb holds only the in-frame ones, with some missing. The profile shows about 270,000 clones, approximately 86% of them singletons. Sequences were obtained from peripheral blood. The TCR comes from a man aged 40-55 years with active or convalescent COVID-19. This chain uses TRBV9 with TRBJ2-7; weak D call: TRBD2 (6 bases). The CDR3 DNA follows: TGTGCCAGCAGCCCCGGGGACTCACCCTACGAGCAGTACTTC. Translating it yields CASSPGDSPYEQYF.